A single sample gave rise to the 7 T cell receptor beta chains below, sequenced in a study of T cell repertoires in cytomegalovirus infection. TCRdb processed the reads anew with MiXCR; each CDR3 protein has one entry. The table lists roughly 500,000 distinct CDR3 sequences, more than 15% of them singletons. The specimen sequenced was CD8+ T cells from PBMCs. The receptors were gathered from a human donor in good health (CMV status not recorded). Some clones in this sample may be carry-over from other donors' samples.

This clonotype was recorded a few times. The chain carries TRBV9 and TRBJ2-7, with 7 bases identical to TRBD1. The CDR3 is made up of 14 amino acids. The junction had 7 bases not matched to a gene; V was cut back by 4 bases and J by 3 bases. The germline V gene has CDR1 SGDLS and CDR2 YYNGEE. In DNA, the CDR3 is TGTGCCAGCAGCCAGGGGGACACCAACTACGAGCAGTACTTC. Protein: CASSQGDTNYEQYF. Drawing the rest from reference TRBV9 and TRBJ2-7, the complete variable domain is DSGVTQTPKHLITATGQRVTLRCSPRSGDLSVYWYQQSLDQGLQFLIQYYNGEERAKGNILERFSAQQFPDLHSELNLSSLELGDSALYFCASSQGDTNYEQYFGPGTRLTVT.

This clonotype was seen more than once but under ten times. V usage is TRBV7-9 and J usage is TRBJ2-5, with 10 bases matching TRBD2. CDR3 length equals 15 residues. The ends lost 6 bases at V and 5 bases at J; junction bases unmatched: 9. The germline V gene has CDR1 SEHNR and CDR2 FQNEAQ (reference sequence). The CDR3 region has the DNA TGTGCCAGCAGAACGGGACTAGCGTCCTGGGAGACCCAGTACTTC. It is translated as CASRTGLASWETQYF. Drawing the rest from reference TRBV7-9 and TRBJ2-5, the complete variable domain is DTGVSQNPRHKITKRGQNVTFRCDPISEHNRLYWYRQTLGQGPEFLTYFQNEAQLEKSRLLSDRFSAERPKGSFSTLEIQRTEQGDSAMYLCASRTGLASWETQYFGPGTRLLVL.

This clonotype was seen repeatedly, ten times or more. V gene TRBV6-2 or TRBV6-3 combines with J gene TRBJ2-1, with unresolved D. Germline V CDR1 and CDR2: MNHEY, SVGEGT. The CDR3 extends over 12 amino acids. Deletions cut 7 bases from V and 4 bases from J, with 8 bases between. Here the CDR3 reads CASNHIYNEQFF. CDR3 sequence (DNA): TGTGCCAGCAACCATATTTACAATGAGCAGTTCTTC.

This clonotype has just a few counts. This rearrangement joins TRBV9 to TRBJ2-3; weak D call: TRBD2 (5 bases). This CDR3 spans 15 amino acids. V was cut by 1 base and J by 4 bases, with 13 bases left in between. Germline assignment: CDR1 SGDLS and CDR2 YYNGEE. The CDR3 spells CASSVQGRTADTQYF. The CDR3 DNA is TGTGCCAGCAGCGTACAAGGGAGAACTGCAGATACGCAGTATTTT. Combining the CDR3 with reference TRBV9 and TRBJ2-3 gives the whole variable domain DSGVTQTPKHLITATGQRVTLRCSPRSGDLSVYWYQQSLDQGLQFLIQYYNGEERAKGNILERFSAQQFPDLHSELNLSSLELGDSALYFCASSVQGRTADTQYFGPGTRLTVL.

This clonotype occurred a few times. The chain recombines TRBV6-5 with TRBJ1-2; a possible D gene is TRBD1 (6 bases). Per germline, CDR1 MNHEY and CDR2 SVGAGI. The CDR3 is 14 amino acids. V gave up 4 bases and J gave up 8 bases, with 17 bases separating them. This CDR3 reads CASSSPAAGEGYTF. The CDR3, as DNA: TGTGCCAGCAGTTCCCCCGCGGCAGGGGAAGGCTACACCTTC.

This clonotype came up a few times. The chain combines TRBV24-1 with TRBJ1-5, with TRBD1 identical over 7 bases. This CDR3 is built from 14 residues. The V gene's germline CDR1 is KGHDR and CDR2 SFDVKD. With 6 bases clipped from V and 1 base from J, the junction kept 2 bases outside the gene matches. CDR3 coding DNA: TGTGCCACCAGTCCGGGACAGAGCAATCAGCCCCAGCATTTT. This encodes CATSPGQSNQPQHF.

The gene calls are TRBV24-1 and TRBJ2-1, with 14 bases fitting TRBD2. Germline lookup yields CDR1 KGHDR and CDR2 SFDVKD. This CDR3 has 15 amino acids. V was pared by 9 bases and J by 4 bases, with 4 bases of the junction left unmatched. CDR3 in DNA: TGTGCCACCCTTGGGACTAGCGGGAGATACAATGAGCAGTTCTTC. This translates into CATLGTSGRYNEQFF.